Reported below is one TCR beta chain. What it recognizes is unknown. Germline and junction disagree at one end, which may indicate a read error. These data belong to a study of response to subunit inactivated influenza vaccine. Regarding the study as a whole: Authors suggested few new T cells are recruited by each seasonal influenza vaccination.

TCRdb processed the RT-PCR reads anew with MiXCR; each CDR3 protein has one entry. The profile covers around 710,000 distinct CDR3 sequences, with about 14% appearing a single time and 5.5% to 8% taken by the ten largest. Germline CDR1 and CDR2: KGHSH and LQKENI. The CDR3 sequence is 15 residues long. This clonotype was sampled from a man aged 45-65 years who received an inactivated influenza vaccine. The material was PBMCs from blood, obtained 14 to 15 days before vaccination. The rearrangement links TRBV18 to TRBJ2-7; tentatively, D is TRBD2 (6 bases). This CDR3 is CASSPPGTLSHEQYF. The CDR3 region has the DNA TGTGCCAGCTCACCCCCGGGGACTCTCTCCCACGAGCAGTACTTC.